This T cell receptor beta chain was sequenced during a study of breast tumors, draining lymph nodes, adjacent tissues. Findings of the study overall: Luminal-like breast cancer showed significantly greater tumor-nontumor repertoire similarity than basal-like breast cancer did. Tumors had less TCR diversity than lymph nodes, more than nontumor tissue.

Axillary draining lymph nodes of breast cancer patients supplied the node samples. Using its own MiXCR run on the multiplex PCR reads, TCRdb lists one record per CDR3 protein. The table includes about 230,000 distinct CDR3 sequences, about 34% detected once. About this clonotype itself: The antigen is undetermined. A much larger clone lies one base from this, so it may be a read error.

Germline CDR1 reads DFQATT; CDR2 reads SNEGSKA (reference sequence). V lost 6 bases, J lost 4 bases, and 7 bases stayed unmatched. The length of the CDR3 is 13 residues. Source material: axillary lymph node tissue. The genes are TRBV20-1 and TRBJ2-7; 9 bases align to TRBD2. This receptor was taken from a female donor with breast cancer. Some clones in this sample may be carry-over from other donors' samples. In DNA form, the CDR3 reads TGCAGTGCCAGGGGACTAGCCGATTACGAGCAGTACTTC. Amino acids: CSARGLADYEQYF.